A selection of T cell receptor beta chains follows, all from one sample in a study of vaccination and CD4 T cells after COVID-19. These TCRs' antigens remain unknown. TCRdb independently ran MiXCR on the PCR reads; one entry per CDR3 protein. The sample gives around 19,000 distinct CDR3 sequences, nearly 40% of which show up once; 8.4% is in the top ten. The sample consisted of CD4+ T cells from blood, cultured in vitro. These receptor sequences come from a human donor who had recovered from COVID-19. Both conserved end residues are part of each CDR3. The D gene is left open where the match is weak. Part of the rows lack a size; the others show once, few, many or a class for expanded clones.

TRBJ2-7 | TRBV20-1 | medium-sized | - | TGCAGTGCTAGTGGGGTAGCGGTCCACCACTACGAGCAGTACTTC | CSASGVAVHHYEQYF
TRBJ1-1 | TRBV11-2 | - | TRBD1 | TGTGCCAGCAGAAAACAGGGGACGACTGAAGCTTTCTTT | CASRKQGTTEAFF
TRBJ2-3 | TRBV20-1 | few | TRBD2 | TGCAGTGCTAGTGTCCAGCGGGAGTTGGATACGCAGTATTTT | CSASVQRELDTQYF
TRBJ2-5 | TRBV20-1 | few | - | TGCAGTGCTACGCCGGGCCTCCAAGAGACCCAGTACTTC | CSATPGLQETQYF
TRBJ1-2 | TRBV19 | - | TRBD1 | TGTGCCAGTAGTATGGTGGGACAGGGTTTCACCTTC | CASSMVGQGFTF
TRBJ1-5 | TRBV20-1 | - | - | TGCAGTGCTCTTTGGGATCCAAATCAGCCCCAGCATTTT | CSALWDPNQPQHF
TRBJ2-2 | TRBV30 | - | - | TGTGCCTGGAGACCTGGAGCACTCGCGAACACCGGGGAGCTGTTTTTT | CAWRPGALANTGELFF
TRBJ2-3 | TRBV7-9 | few | - | TGTGCCAGCAGCTTAGGAGGGGGGAGGACAGATACGCAGTATTTT | CASSLGGGRTDTQYF
TRBJ1-6 | TRBV7-3 | - | - | TGTGCCAGCAGCTTAGTCAACGGTTCACCCCTCCACTTT | CASSLVNGSPLHF
TRBJ2-3 | TRBV20-1 | few | TRBD2 | TGCAGTGCGAGAAGCGGGAGTACAGATACGCAGTATTTT | CSARSGSTDTQYF
TRBJ2-7 | TRBV7-3 | - | TRBD1 | TGTGCCAGCAGCTTCGACAGGGGGGAAGGGAAGCAGTACTTC | CASSFDRGEGKQYF
TRBJ2-7 | TRBV6-2/TRBV6-3 | - | TRBD2 | TGTGCCAGCAGTCCCCCCGCTAGCGGGAGGTACTACGAGCAGTACTTC | CASSPPASGRYYEQYF
TRBJ2-2 | TRBV28 | - | TRBD2 | TGTGCCAGCAGTTCTCCCGGGACTAGTCCCACCGGGGAGCTGTTTTTT | CASSSPGTSPTGELFF
TRBJ2-1 | TRBV2 | few | - | TGTGCCAGCAGGAGGGAAGCGAACAATGAGCAGTTCTTC | CASRREANNEQFF
TRBJ2-7 | TRBV10-3 | - | TRBD2 | TGTGCCATCAGTGATTCCAGCGGGAGGGCCTACGAGCAGTACTTC | CAISDSSGRAYEQYF
TRBJ2-1 | TRBV28 | - | - | TGTGCCAGCAGTTCCAACGCCGGGGTTGATGAGCAGTTCTTC | CASSSNAGVDEQFF
TRBJ1-6 | TRBV6-1 | few | - | TGTGCCAGCAGTGACCTTCTCAGTTCACCCCTCCACTTT | CASSDLLSSPLHF
TRBJ1-5 | TRBV28 | medium-sized | TRBD1 | TGTGCCAGCAGTTCGGACAGGGTCAATCAGCCCCAGCATTTT | CASSSDRVNQPQHF
TRBJ1-5 | TRBV6-1 | - | - | TGTGCCACTCAATTACAGGGAGGTCAGCCCCAGCATTTT | CATQLQGGQPQHF
TRBJ2-1 | TRBV2 | few | TRBD2 | TGTGCCAGCAGTGGGGGGACTAGCGGGAGCAATGAGCAGTTCTTC | CASSGGTSGSNEQFF
TRBJ2-7 | TRBV25-1 | - | TRBD1 | TGTGCCAGCAGTCCCGCCAACAGGGGGTCCTACGAGCAGTACTTC | CASSPANRGSYEQYF
TRBJ1-2 | TRBV2 | - | - | TGTGCCAGCAGAGTAATTCAGGGGTATGGCTACACCTTC | CASRVIQGYGYTF
TRBJ1-5 | TRBV12-3/TRBV12-4 | - | - | TGTGCCAGCAGTTCTACGAGGGTGCTGGATCAGCCCCAGCATTTT | CASSSTRVLDQPQHF
TRBJ2-1 | TRBV20-1 | few | TRBD2 | TGCAGTGCTAAGCCGGGACTAGCGATCAATGAGCAGTTCTTC | CSAKPGLAINEQFF
TRBJ2-5 | TRBV2 | - | TRBD2 | TGTGCCAGCAGTGGGGGACTAGCGGGAGGCCAAGAGACCCAGTACTTC | CASSGGLAGGQETQYF
TRBJ2-5 | TRBV20-1 | - | - | TGCAGTGCTAGAGATTCATGGGTCCAGGGAGAGCGAGAGACCCAGTACTTC | CSARDSWVQGERETQYF
TRBJ2-5 | TRBV7-9 | few | - | TGTGCCAGCAAGGCCACAGCACAAGAGACCCAGTACTTC | CASKATAQETQYF
TRBJ2-1 | TRBV7-3 | - | - | TGTGCCAGCAGCCCCCCGGGGGCTACTGAGCAGTTCTTC | CASSPPGATEQFF
TRBJ1-2 | TRBV2 | few | - | TGTGCCAGCAGCCCAGAGGGAGGAGCCTACACCTTC | CASSPEGGAYTF
TRBJ2-5 | TRBV20-1 | - | TRBD2 | TGCAGTGCTATCCGGGACAGATTTACTAGCGGGATAGGCCGTGTGACCCAGTACTTC | CSAIRDRFTSGIGRVTQYF
TRBJ2-2 | TRBV20-1 | few | TRBD2 | TGCAGTGCTAGAGATCGGGGGGGGAACACCGGGGAGCTGTTTTTT | CSARDRGGNTGELFF
TRBJ1-2 | TRBV7-2 | - | - | TGTGCCAGCACCTCCGAACAACAGGGACGAGCCTATGGCTACACCTTC | CASTSEQQGRAYGYTF
TRBJ2-3 | TRBV11-3 | - | TRBD2 | TGTGCCAGCAGTCGCGGGACTAGCGGGAGAACAGATACGCAGTATTTT | CASSRGTSGRTDTQYF
TRBJ2-3 | TRBV27 | - | TRBD2 | TGTGCCAGCACTCGAGCGGGAGTCACAGATACGCAGTATTTT | CASTRAGVTDTQYF
TRBJ2-7 | TRBV11-2 | - | TRBD1 | TGTGCCAGCAGGGTCCCCGGGACAGATCTCGCCGAGCAGTACTTC | CASRVPGTDLAEQYF
TRBJ2-4 | TRBV30 | - | - | TGTGCCTGGAGTGGTTGGGTTGGGTCCAAAAACATTCAGTACTTC | CAWSGWVGSKNIQYF
TRBJ2-7 | TRBV21-1 | - | - | TGTGCCAGCAGCAAAGGGCGGGGGCCCTACGAGCAGTACTTC | CASSKGRGPYEQYF
TRBJ2-5 | TRBV6-4 | few | - | TGTGCCAGCAGTGACTCGTTGGTGGGAGAAGAGACCCAGTACTTC | CASSDSLVGEETQYF
TRBJ1-2 | TRBV19 | - | TRBD1 | TGTGCCAGTAGTAGATACCTGGGACAGGGAGATTATGGCTACACCTTC | CASSRYLGQGDYGYTF
TRBJ2-3 | TRBV27 | - | TRBD1 | TGTGCCAGCAGTTTTCCCGACAGGGAAACGCAGTATTTT | CASSFPDRETQYF
TRBJ2-3 | TRBV20-1 | - | TRBD2 | TGCAGTGCTAGCCGTGGGAGGGTTAGGTCAGATACGCAGTATTTT | CSASRGRVRSDTQYF
TRBJ2-7 | TRBV29-1 | - | - | TGCAGCGTGGCTAGCTCCCCCTACGAGCAGTACTTC | CSVASSPYEQYF
TRBJ2-1 | TRBV2 | few | TRBD1 | TGTGCCAGCAATACAGGGGGCGACGGCAATGAGCAGTTCTTC | CASNTGGDGNEQFF
TRBJ1-4 | TRBV7-8 | - | TRBD1 | TGTGCCAGCCGCTTCGGGACAGGGGGGAGTATGTTTGAAAAACTGTTTTTT | CASRFGTGGSMFEKLFF
TRBJ2-7 | TRBV28 | - | TRBD2 | TGTGCCAGCAAGCCCCCCGTGCGGGAGGGCTTGTCTAGATGGTACTTC | CASKPPVREGLSRWYF
TRBJ1-5 | TRBV30 | - | - | TGTGCCTGGAGTGGACAAAATCAGCCCCAGCATTTT | CAWSGQNQPQHF
TRBJ1-5 | TRBV20-1 | medium-sized | TRBD1 | TGCAGTGCAAACTCCGGGACAGGGATTCAGCCCCAGCATTTT | CSANSGTGIQPQHF
TRBJ2-4 | TRBV7-2 | few | TRBD2 | TGTGCCAGCAACGGACTAGCGGGAGAGAACATTCAGTACTTC | CASNGLAGENIQYF